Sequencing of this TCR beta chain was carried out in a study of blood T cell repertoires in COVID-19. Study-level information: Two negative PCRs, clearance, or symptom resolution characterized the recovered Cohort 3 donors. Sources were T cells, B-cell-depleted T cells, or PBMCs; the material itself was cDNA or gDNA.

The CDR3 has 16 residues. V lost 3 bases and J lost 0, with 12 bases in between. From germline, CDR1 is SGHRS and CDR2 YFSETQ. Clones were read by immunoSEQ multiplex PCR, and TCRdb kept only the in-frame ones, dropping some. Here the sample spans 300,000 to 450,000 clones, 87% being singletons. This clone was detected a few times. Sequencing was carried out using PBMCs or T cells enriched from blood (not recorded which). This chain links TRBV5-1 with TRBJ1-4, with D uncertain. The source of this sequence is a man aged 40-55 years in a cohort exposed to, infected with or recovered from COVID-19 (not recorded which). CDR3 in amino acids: CASSYGYTATNEKLFF. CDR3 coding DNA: TGCGCCAGCAGCTACGGCTACACAGCAACTAATGAAAAACTGTTTTTT. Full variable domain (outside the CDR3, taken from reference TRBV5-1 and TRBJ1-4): KAGVTQTPRYLIKTRGQQVTLSCSPISGHRSVSWYQQTPGQGLQFLFEYFSETQRNKGNFPGRFSGRQFSNSRSEMNVSTLELGDSALYLCASSYGYTATNEKLFFGSGTQLSVL.